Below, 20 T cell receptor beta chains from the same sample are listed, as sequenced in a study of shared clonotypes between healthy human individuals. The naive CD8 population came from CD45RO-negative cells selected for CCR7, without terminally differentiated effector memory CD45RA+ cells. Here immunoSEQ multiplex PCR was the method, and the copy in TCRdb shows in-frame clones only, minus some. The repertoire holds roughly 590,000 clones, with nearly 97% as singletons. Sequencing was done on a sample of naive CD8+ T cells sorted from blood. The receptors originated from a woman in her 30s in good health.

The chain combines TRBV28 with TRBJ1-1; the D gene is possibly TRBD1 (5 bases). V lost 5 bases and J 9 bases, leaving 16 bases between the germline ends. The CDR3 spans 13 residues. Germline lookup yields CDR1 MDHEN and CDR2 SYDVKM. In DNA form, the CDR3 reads TGTGCCAGCAGTGACAGACTGGTCCGTAAAGCTTTCTTT. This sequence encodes CASSDRLVRKAFF.

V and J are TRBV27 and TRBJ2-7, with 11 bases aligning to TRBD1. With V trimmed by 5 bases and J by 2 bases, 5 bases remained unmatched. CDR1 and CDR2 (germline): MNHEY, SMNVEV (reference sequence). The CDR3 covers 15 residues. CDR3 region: CASSRDRGTTYEQYF. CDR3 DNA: TGTGCCAGCAGTCGGGACAGGGGGACAACCTACGAGCAGTACTTC.

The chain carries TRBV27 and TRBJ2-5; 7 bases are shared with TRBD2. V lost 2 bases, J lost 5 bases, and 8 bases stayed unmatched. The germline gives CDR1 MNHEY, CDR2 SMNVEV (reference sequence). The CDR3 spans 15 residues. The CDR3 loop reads CASSLGAGVLETQYF. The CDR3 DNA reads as TGTGCCAGCAGTTTAGGGGCGGGAGTGTTGGAGACCCAGTACTTC.

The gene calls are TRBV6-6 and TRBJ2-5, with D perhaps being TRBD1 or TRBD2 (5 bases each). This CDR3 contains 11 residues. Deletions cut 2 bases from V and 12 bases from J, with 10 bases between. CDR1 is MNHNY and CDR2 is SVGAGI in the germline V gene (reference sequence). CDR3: CASSYAGTEYF. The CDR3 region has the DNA TGTGCCAGCAGTTACGCCGGGACGGAGTACTTC.

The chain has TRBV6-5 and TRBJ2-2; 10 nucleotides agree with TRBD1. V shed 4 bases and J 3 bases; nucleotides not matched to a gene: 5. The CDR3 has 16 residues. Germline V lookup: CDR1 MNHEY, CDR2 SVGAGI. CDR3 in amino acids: CASSSGQGGDTGELFF. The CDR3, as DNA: TGTGCCAGCAGTTCCGGACAGGGGGGAGACACCGGGGAGCTGTTTTTT.

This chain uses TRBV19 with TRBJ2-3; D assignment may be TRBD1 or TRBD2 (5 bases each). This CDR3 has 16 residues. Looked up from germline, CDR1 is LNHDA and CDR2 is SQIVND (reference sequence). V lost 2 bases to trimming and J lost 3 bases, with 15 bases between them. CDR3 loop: CASSISGTTFTDTQYF. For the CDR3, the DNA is TGTGCCAGTAGTATATCTGGGACCACTTTTACAGATACGCAGTATTTT.

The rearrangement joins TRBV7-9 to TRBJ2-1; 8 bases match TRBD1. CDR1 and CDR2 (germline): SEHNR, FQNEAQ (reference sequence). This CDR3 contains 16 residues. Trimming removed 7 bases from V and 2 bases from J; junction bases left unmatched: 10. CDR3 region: CASTLLDRGPYNEQFF. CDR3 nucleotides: TGTGCCAGCACCCTCTTAGACAGGGGACCCTACAATGAGCAGTTCTTC.

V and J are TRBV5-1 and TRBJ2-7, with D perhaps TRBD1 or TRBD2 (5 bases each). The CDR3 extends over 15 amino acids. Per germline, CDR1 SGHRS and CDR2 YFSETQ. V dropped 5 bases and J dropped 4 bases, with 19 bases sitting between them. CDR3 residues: CASSRPRGRPYEQYF. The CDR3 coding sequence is TGCGCCAGCAGTAGGCCCCGGGGCCGCCCTTACGAGCAGTACTTC.

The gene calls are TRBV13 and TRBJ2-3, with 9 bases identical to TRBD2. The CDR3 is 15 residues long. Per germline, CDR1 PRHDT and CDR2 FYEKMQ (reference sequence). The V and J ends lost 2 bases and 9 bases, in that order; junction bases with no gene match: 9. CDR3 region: CASSLNRVAGVTQYF. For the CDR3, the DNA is TGTGCCAGCAGCTTAAATCGGGTAGCGGGAGTGACGCAGTATTTT.

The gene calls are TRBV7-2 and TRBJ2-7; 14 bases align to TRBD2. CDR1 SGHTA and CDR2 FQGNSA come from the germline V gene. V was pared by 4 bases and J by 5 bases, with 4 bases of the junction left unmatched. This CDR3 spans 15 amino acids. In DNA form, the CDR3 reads TGTGCCAGCAGCTCCTCGGGACTAGCGGGGGACGAGCAGTACTTC. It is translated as CASSSSGLAGDEQYF.

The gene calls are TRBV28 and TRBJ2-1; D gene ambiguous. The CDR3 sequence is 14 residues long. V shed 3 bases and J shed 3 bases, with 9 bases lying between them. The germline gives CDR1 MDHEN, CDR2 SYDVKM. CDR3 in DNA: TGTGCCAGCAGTTTTTTCCTGGGCTACAATGAGCAGTTCTTC. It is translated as CASSFFLGYNEQFF.

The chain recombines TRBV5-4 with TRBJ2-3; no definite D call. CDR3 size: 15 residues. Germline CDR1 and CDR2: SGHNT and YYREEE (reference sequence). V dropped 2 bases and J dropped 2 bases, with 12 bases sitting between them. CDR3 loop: CASSLGENPTDTQYF. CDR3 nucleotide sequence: TGTGCCAGCAGCTTAGGAGAGAACCCCACAGATACGCAGTATTTT.

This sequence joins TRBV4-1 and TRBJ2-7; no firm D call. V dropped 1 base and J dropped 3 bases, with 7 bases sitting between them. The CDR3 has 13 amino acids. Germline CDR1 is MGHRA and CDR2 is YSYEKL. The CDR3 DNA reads TGCGCCAGCAGCCAAGTCCCGGGCTACGAGCAGTACTTC. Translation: CASSQVPGYEQYF.

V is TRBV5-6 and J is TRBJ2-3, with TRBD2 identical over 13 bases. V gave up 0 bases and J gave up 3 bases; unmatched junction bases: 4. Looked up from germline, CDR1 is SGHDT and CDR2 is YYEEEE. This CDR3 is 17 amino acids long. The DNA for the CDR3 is TGTGCCAGCAGCTTGGAGGAGGGACTAGCGGGAACAGATACGCAGTATTTT. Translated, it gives CASSLEEGLAGTDTQYF.

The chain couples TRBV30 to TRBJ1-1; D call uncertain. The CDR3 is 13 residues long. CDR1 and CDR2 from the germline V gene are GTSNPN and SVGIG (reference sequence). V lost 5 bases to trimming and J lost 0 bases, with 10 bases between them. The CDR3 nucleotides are TGTGCCTGGGGTGGCGAAATGAACACTGAAGCTTTCTTT. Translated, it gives CAWGGEMNTEAFF.

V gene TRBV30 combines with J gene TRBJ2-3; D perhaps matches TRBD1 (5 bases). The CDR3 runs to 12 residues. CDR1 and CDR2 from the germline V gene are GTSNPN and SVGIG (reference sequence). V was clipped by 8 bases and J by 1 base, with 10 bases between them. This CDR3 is CAGADRTDTQYF. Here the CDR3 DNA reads TGTGCCGGGGCAGACCGCACAGATACGCAGTATTTT.

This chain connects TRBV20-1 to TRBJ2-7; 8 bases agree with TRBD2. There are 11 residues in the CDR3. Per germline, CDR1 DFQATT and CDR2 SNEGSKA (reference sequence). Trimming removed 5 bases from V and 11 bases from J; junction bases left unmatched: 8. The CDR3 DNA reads TGCAGTGCTGCACAAGCGGGAGTTGAGTACTTC. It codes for CSAAQAGVEYF.

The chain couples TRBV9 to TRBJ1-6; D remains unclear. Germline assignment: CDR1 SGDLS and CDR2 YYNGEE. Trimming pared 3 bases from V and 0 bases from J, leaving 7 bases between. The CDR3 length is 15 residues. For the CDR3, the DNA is TGTGCCAGCAGCGGAAGCAGCTCCTATAATTCACCCCTCCACTTT. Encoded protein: CASSGSSSYNSPLHF.

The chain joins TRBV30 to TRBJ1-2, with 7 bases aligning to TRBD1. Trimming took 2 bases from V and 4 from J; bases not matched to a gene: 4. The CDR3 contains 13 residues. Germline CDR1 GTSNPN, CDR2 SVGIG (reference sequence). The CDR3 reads CAWSMGDSYGYTF. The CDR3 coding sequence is TGTGCCTGGAGTATGGGGGACAGCTATGGCTACACCTTC.

CDR3 coding DNA: TGTGCCAGCAGTTCCCGGGTCCACGAGACCCAGCATTTT. It yields the protein CASSSRVHETQHF. V gene TRBV28 combines with J gene TRBJ1-5, with D unresolved. CDR1 is MDHEN, CDR2 SYDVKM, per germline. The CDR3 spans 13 residues. Trimming cost V 4 bases and J 11 bases, with 15 bases left between them.